This TCR beta chain was captured in a study of blood T cell repertoires in COVID-19. About the study: COVID-19 samples, acute and convalescent, were from the United States, Italy and Spain. T cells, B-cell-depleted T cells, or PBMCs provided the cDNA or gDNA that served as material.

This CDR3 is 14 amino acids long. Germline V gives CDR1 MDHEN, CDR2 SYDVKM. Trimming cost V 2 bases and J 6 bases, with 14 bases left between them. The protocol was immunoSEQ multiplex PCR, while the TCRdb copy is restricted to in-frame clones and leaves out a portion. There are fewer than 200,000 clones in the sample; more than 75% occur only once, and 6% lies in the top ten. The source of this sequence is a middle-aged man with active or convalescent COVID-19. Sequences were obtained from peripheral blood. The chain has TRBV28 and TRBJ2-7; TRBD1 is a possible D gene (6 bases). The DNA of the CDR3 is TGTGCCAGCAGTTTACGGGCAGGGGTTGGCGAGCAGTACTTC. Amino acids: CASSLRAGVGEQYF.